This T cell receptor beta chain was documented in a study of blood T cell repertoires in COVID-19. Study summary: Collection of acute and convalescent COVID-19 samples took place in the United States, Italy and Spain. From T cells, B-cell-depleted T cells, or PBMCs came the material, which was cDNA or gDNA.

Under the authors' procedure: Scientists estimated how many nucleated cells there were by amplifying reference gene primers. Clones were sequenced by immunoSEQ multiplex PCR, and TCRdb holds only the in-frame ones, with some missing. V and J calls and clone size are copied from that table; D and trimming were computed from the DNA. The table has fewer than 75,000 clones, about 86% seen once. The clonotype originates from a man in his fifties with active COVID-19. The source material was peripheral blood.

This chain's CDR3 is CASSLGQAKETQYF. As DNA, the CDR3 is TGCGCCAGCAGCCTGGGACAGGCGAAAGAGACCCAGTACTTC. V and J are TRBV5-1 and TRBJ2-5; 8 bases are shared with TRBD1. The CDR3 length is 14 residues. J was trimmed by 3 bases and V by 4 bases; bases with no gene match: 5. Germline-derived CDR1 and CDR2 are SGHRS and YFSETQ.